One T cell receptor beta chain is described in this entry. No antigen is known for it. Per the germline V gene, CDR1 is MDHEN and CDR2 is SYDVKM. Trimming cost V 5 bases and J 4 bases, with 9 bases left between them. This CDR3 comprises 12 residues. Individual cDNA molecules each carried unique molecular identifiers attached by the library. In the original analysis: Sample-level TCR yields exhibited a median of approximately 96,000, with a range of roughly 20,000 to 700,000. TCRdb redid the calling of the RACE reads with MiXCR, one entry per CDR3 protein. For this entry, the V and J calls and clone size follow TCRdb and not the study's own pipeline. This sample has around 300,000 distinct CDR3 sequences; about 7% occur once, and the top ten carry 7% to 10%. The data stem from a study of human T cells and chemical hapten exposure. Time point denoted: patch test 1, 2 weeks after DPC sensitization. Treatment of the sample: therapeutic diphenylcyclopropenone sensitization with weekly scalp DPC.

Study findings and constraints: Counts of TCRs above 1 in 1000 frequency stayed unchanged with DPC sensitization. Compared to controls, expanded TCRs made significantly more large clusters of similar CDR3s.

The rearrangement joins TRBV28 to TRBJ2-7, with D possibly matching TRBD1 (5 bases). The TCR comes from a woman aged 18-30 years with alopecia areata. Some clones in this sample may be carry-over from other donors' samples. Sequencing was performed on whole blood, taken in connection with sensitization to the hapten diphenylcyclopropenone (DPC). The CDR3 region is CASSVQEYEQYF. As DNA, the CDR3 is TGTGCCAGCAGTGTACAGGAATACGAGCAGTACTTC.